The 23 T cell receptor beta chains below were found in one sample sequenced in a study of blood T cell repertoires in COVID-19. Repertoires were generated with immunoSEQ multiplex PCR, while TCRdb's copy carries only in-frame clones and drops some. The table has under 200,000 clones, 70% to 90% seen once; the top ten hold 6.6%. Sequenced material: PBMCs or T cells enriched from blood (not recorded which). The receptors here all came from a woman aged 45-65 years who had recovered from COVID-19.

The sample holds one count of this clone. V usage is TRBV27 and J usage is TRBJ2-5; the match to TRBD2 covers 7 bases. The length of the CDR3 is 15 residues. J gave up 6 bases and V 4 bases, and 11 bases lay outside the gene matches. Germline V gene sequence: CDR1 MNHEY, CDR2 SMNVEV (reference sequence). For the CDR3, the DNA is TGTGCCAGCAGTTCCCCGGTGGGGAGGGGAAAGACCCAGTACTTC. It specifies CASSSPVGRGKTQYF.

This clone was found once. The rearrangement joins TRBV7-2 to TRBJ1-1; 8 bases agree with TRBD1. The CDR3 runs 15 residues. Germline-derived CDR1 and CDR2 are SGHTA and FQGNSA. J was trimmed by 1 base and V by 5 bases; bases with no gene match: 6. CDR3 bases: TGTGCCAGCAGCCCTAGACAGGGGACGAACACTGAAGCTTTCTTT. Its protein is CASSPRQGTNTEAFF.

The CDR3 sequence: CASSATQGRDYNEQFF. The CDR3 DNA is TGTGCCAGCAGCGCTACCCAGGGGAGGGACTACAATGAGCAGTTCTTC. The rearrangement joins TRBV7-6 to TRBJ2-1, with D possibly matching TRBD2 (7 bases). Germline CDR1 is SGHVS and CDR2 is FNYEAQ. CDR3 size: 16 residues. V gave up 5 bases and J gave up 3 bases, with 17 bases separating them. The variable domain in full, completed from reference TRBV7-6 and TRBJ2-1, reads GAGVSQSPRYKVTKRGQDVALRCDPISGHVSLYWYRQALGQGPEFLTYFNYEAQQDKSGLPNDRFSAERPEGSISTLTIQRTEQRDSAMYRCASSATQGRDYNEQFFGPGTRLTVL.

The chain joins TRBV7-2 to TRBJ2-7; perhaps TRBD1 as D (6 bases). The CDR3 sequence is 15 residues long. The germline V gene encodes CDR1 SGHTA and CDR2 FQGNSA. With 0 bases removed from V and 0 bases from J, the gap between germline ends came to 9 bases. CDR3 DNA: TGTGCCAGCAGCTTAGCGGGGGCAGCCTCCTACGAGCAGTACTTC. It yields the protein CASSLAGAASYEQYF.

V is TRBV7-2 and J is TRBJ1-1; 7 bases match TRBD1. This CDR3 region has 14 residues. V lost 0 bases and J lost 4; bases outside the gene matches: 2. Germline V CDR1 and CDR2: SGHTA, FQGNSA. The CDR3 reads CASSLAGTATEAFF. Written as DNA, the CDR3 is TGTGCCAGCAGCTTAGCCGGGACAGCCACTGAAGCTTTCTTT.

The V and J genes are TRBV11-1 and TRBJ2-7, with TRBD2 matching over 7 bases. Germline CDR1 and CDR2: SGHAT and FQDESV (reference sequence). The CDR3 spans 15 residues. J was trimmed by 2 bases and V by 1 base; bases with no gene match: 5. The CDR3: CASSLVLGGTYEQYF. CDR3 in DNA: TGTGCCAGCAGCTTAGTCCTGGGAGGGACCTACGAGCAGTACTTC.

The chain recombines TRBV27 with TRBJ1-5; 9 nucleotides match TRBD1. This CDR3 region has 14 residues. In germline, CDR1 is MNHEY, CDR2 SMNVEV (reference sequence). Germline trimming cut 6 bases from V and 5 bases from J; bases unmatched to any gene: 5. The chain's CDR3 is CASSSRDRDQPQHF. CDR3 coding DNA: TGTGCCAGCAGCAGCCGGGACAGGGATCAGCCCCAGCATTTT.

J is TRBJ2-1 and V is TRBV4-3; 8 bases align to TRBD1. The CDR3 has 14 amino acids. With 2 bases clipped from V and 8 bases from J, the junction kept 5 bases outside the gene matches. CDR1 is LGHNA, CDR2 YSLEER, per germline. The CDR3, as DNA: TGCGCCAGCAGCCAACTTGGACAGGGACATGAGCAGTTCTTC. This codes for CASSQLGQGHEQFF.

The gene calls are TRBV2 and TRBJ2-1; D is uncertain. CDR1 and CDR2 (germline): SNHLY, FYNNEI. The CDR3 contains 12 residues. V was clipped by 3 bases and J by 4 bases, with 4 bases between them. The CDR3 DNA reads TGTGCCAGCAGTGACACTTACAATGAGCAGTTCTTC. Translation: CASSDTYNEQFF.

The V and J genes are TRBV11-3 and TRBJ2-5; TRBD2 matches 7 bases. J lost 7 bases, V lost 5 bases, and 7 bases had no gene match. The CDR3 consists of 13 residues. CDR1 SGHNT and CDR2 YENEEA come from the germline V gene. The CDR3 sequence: CASSPRLAGTQYF. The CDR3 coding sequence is TGTGCCAGCAGCCCCCGACTAGCAGGGACCCAGTACTTC.

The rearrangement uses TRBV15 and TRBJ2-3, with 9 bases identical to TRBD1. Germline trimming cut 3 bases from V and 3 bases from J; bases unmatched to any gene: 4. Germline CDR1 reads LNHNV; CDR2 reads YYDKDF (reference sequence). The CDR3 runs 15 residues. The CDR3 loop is CATSRTGGLTDTQYF. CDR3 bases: TGTGCCACCAGCAGGACAGGGGGGTTAACAGATACGCAGTATTTT.

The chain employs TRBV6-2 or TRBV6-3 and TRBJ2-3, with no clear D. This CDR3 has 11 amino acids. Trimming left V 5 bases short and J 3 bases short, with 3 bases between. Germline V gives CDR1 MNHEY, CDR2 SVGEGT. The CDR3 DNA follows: TGTGCCAGCAGTACAACAGATACGCAGTATTTT. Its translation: CASSTTDTQYF.

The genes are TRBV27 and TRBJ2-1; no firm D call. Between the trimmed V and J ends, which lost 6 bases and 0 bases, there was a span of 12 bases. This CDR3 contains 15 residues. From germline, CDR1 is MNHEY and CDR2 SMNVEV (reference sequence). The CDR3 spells CASRRYESSYNEQFF. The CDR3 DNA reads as TGTGCCAGCAGGAGATACGAGAGCTCCTACAATGAGCAGTTCTTC.

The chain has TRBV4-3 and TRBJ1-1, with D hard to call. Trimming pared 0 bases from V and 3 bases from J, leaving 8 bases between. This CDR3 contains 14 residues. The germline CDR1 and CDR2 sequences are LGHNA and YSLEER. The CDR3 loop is CASSQDVSDTEAFF. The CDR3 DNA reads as TGCGCCAGCAGCCAAGATGTCAGCGACACTGAAGCTTTCTTT.

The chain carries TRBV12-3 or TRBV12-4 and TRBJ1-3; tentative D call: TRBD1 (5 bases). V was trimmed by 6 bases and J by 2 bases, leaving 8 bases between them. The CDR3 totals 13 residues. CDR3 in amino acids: CASRGPAGNTIYF. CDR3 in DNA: TGTGCCAGCAGGGGGCCAGCTGGAAACACCATATATTTT.

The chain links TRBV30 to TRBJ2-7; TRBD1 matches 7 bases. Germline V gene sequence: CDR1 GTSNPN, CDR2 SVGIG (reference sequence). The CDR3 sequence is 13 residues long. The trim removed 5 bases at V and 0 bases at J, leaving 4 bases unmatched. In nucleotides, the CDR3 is TGTGCCTGGGGGGGACAGCTCTCCTACGAGCAGTACTTC. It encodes CAWGGQLSYEQYF.

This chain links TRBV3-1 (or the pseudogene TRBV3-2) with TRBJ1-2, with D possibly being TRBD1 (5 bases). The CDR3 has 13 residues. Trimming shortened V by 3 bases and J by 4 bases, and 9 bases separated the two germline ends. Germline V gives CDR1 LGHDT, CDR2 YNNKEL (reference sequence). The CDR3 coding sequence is TGTGCCAGCAGCCACAGGGTGAGCTATGGCTACACCTTC. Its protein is CASSHRVSYGYTF.

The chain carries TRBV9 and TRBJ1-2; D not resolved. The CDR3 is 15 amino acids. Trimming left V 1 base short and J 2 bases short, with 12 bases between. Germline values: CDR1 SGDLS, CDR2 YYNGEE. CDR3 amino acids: CASSVLAGANYGYTF. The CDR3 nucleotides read TGTGCCAGCAGCGTATTGGCGGGAGCGAACTATGGCTACACCTTC.

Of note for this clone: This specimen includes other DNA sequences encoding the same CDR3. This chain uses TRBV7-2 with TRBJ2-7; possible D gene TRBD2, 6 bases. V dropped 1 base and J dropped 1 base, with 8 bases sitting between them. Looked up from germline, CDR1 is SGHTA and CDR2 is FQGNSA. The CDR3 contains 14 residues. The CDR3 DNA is TGTGCCAGCAGCTTAGATCGGGGGTCCTACGAGCAGTACTTC. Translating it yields CASSLDRGSYEQYF.

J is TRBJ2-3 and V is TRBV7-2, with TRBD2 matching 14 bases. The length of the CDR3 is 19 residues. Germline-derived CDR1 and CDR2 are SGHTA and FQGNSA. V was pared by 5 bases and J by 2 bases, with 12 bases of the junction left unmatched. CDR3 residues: CASSLAGLAGGYYTDTQYF. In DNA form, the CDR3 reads TGTGCCAGCAGCCTCGCCGGACTAGCGGGGGGCTACTACACAGATACGCAGTATTTT.

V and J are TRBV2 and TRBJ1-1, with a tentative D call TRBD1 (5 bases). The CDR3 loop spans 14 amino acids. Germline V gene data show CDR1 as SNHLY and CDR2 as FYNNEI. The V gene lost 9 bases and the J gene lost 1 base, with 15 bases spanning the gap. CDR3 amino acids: CASNRMDTNTEAFF. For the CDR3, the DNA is TGTGCCAGTAACCGGATGGACACGAACACTGAAGCTTTCTTT.

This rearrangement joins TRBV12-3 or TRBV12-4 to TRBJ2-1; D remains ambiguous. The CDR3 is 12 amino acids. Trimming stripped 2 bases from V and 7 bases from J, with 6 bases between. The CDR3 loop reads CASSLTRNEQFF. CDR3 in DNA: TGTGCCAGCAGTTTAACGAGAAATGAGCAGTTCTTC.

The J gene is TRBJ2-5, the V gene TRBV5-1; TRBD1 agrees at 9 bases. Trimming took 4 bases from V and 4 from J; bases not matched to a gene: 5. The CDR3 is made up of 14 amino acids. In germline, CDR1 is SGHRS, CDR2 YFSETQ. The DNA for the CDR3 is TGCGCCAGCAGCGAACAGGGGGCTACAGAGACCCAGTACTTC. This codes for CASSEQGATETQYF.